This TCR beta chain appears in the sequencing data of a study of neurological immune-mediated disorders. Study results and limitations: A possible signature was seen in one related-CDR3 cluster, into which phylogenetic grouping placed the repertoires of 18 of 34 multiple sclerosis patients.

Germline-derived CDR1 and CDR2 are DFQATT and SNEGSKA (reference sequence). V lost 6 bases, J lost 0 bases, and 18 bases lay in between. The CDR3 covers 16 residues. Ten or more counts support this clonotype. Its antigen is not known. TCRdb itself ran the 5' RACE reads through MiXCR, one entry per CDR3 protein. The data show some 38,000 distinct CDR3 sequences, with about 3.8% seen just once and 2% to 2.5% held by the top ten. This TCR derives from a man aged 25 to 40 with multiple sclerosis. The sequenced sample was PBMCs. V usage is TRBV20-1 and J usage is TRBJ2-1, with TRBD1 as a possible D gene (5 bases). The CDR3 coding sequence is TGCAGTGCAAACGCAGGGCCCCCGAGCTCCTACAATGAGCAGTTCTTC. Translation gives CSANAGPPSSYNEQFF.